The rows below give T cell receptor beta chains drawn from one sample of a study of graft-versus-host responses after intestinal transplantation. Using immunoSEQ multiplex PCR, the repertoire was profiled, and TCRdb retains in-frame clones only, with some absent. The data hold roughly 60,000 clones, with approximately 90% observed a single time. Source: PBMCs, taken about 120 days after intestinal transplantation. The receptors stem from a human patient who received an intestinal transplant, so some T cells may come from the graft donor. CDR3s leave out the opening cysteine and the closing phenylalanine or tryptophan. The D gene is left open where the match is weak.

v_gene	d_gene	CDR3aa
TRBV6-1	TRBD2	ASSTFAGGRAWQY
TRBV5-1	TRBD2	ASSRIAGGAYEQY
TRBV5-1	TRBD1	ASSRTGREETQY
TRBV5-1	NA	ASSLVQGGYEQY
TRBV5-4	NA	ASSLGGGDTDTQY
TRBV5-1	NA	ASSLQGFAF
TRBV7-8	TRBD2	ASSVGLAAYNEQF
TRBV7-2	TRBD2	ASSLVAGSETQY
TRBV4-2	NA	ASSLRGVANTIY
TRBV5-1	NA	ASSSDGGDEQY
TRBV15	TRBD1	ATTHGQGPYNEQF
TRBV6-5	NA	ASSLRQTSEQY
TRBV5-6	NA	ASSLAGFYNEQF
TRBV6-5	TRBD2	ASTSGTSGSYEQY
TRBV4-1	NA	ASSPGPALRDEQY
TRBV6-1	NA	ASQRQSTDTQY
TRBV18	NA	ASSPARTATNEKLF
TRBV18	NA	ASSSDRPAQETQY
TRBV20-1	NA	SARPAYEQY
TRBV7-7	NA	ASTLGRSAYEQY
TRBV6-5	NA	ASTPHRNYGYT
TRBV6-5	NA	ASSYSEDQSTDTQY
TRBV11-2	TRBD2	ASIAWREMGNEQY
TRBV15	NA	ATSRDMFRVNQPQH
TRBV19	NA	ASSIFEDPGELF
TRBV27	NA	ASSFGGSQKYGYT
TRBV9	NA	ASSVARTDNYYGYT
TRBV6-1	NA	ASEGNYNEQF
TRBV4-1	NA	ASSQEIPSSLTNYGYT
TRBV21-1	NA	ASSKRDRDNEKLF
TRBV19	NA	ASSAGHRQNQPQH
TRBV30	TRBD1	ACHRGLDQY
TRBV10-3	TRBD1	AISWGLDRNTGVSSYEQY
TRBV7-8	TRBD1	ASSLGTGPDTQY
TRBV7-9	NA	ASSLAATPDTQY
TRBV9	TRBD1	ASSVQGARDTGELF
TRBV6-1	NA	ASSERGQTYNEQF
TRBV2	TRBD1	ASSPTGDGYT
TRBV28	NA	ASSLNRVQGQQY
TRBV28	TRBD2	ASSLWAGGTKRTDTQY
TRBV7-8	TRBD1	ASSLKTGGPEQY
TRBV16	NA	ASSLWTVPPNEKLF